This is a list of T cell receptor beta chains from one sample in a study of cytomegalovirus exposure and HLA in healthy donors. Sequencing was performed with immunoSEQ multiplex PCR; in TCRdb, only in-frame clones are kept and a portion is missing. The sample includes some 80,000 clones. Sequenced sample: PBMCs. These receptors were obtained from a woman aged 25 to 39 in good health and CMV-seronegative. Each CDR3 is given with its conserved first and last residue. Each record gives: V gene, J gene, clone size, D gene, CDR3 DNA, CDR3 protein. D genes are given only for firm matches. The size entry is marked missing in some rows and otherwise reads once, few, many or a size class.

TRBV6-6	TRBJ2-7	NA	NA	TGTGCCAGCAGTTCCGTCGGGGGTTTCCACGAGCAGTACTTC	CASSSVGGFHEQYF
TRBV10-2	TRBJ1-1	NA	NA	TGCGCCAGCAGCGAGACAGTGAACACTGAAGCTTTCTTT	CASSETVNTEAFF
TRBV5-5	TRBJ1-1	NA	NA	TGTGCCAGCAGCTCCACAGGGAGTTTCACTGAAGCTTTCTTT	CASSSTGSFTEAFF
TRBV5-1	TRBJ1-2	NA	NA	TGCGCCAGCAGCTTGGAGTCGACAGTTTATGGCTACACCTTC	CASSLESTVYGYTF
TRBV5-6	TRBJ2-7	NA	TRBD1	TGTGCCAGCAGCTTCCGGGGGACAGGGTTATACGAGCAGTACTTC	CASSFRGTGLYEQYF
TRBV19	TRBJ2-7	NA	NA	TGTGCCAGTAGTATAGGGACGGGATCATCCTACGAGCAGTACTTC	CASSIGTGSSYEQYF
TRBV7-9	TRBJ1-1	NA	TRBD1	TGTGCCAGCAGCCGAGGGGGCAGCCCATCGTATGAAGCTTTCTTT	CASSRGGSPSYEAFF
TRBV19	TRBJ1-5	NA	TRBD1	TGTGCCAGTAGTATAGGGACAGGAGGTTATAGCAATCAGCCCCAGCATTTT	CASSIGTGGYSNQPQHF
TRBV6-1	TRBJ2-7	NA	TRBD1	TGTGCCAGCAGTTCTGGGACAGGGGGCCGCGGCGAGCAGTACTTC	CASSSGTGGRGEQYF
TRBV18	TRBJ1-4	NA	NA	TGTGCCAGCTCACCGCAGACTAATGAAAAACTGTTTTTT	CASSPQTNEKLFF
TRBV6-1	TRBJ1-2	NA	NA	TGTGCCAGCCGTCCGGGAGGGTTATCTAACTATGGCTACACCTTC	CASRPGGLSNYGYTF
TRBV5-1	TRBJ2-7	NA	NA	TGCGCCAGCAGCTTGGCGGCAGGAGGCCCCTACGAGCAGTACTTC	CASSLAAGGPYEQYF
TRBV19	TRBJ1-1	NA	TRBD1	TGTGCCAGTATGACAGGGACCTCGAACACTGAAGCTTTCTTT	CASMTGTSNTEAFF
TRBV29-1	TRBJ1-1	NA	NA	TGCAGAGCCCAGGACAGAGAAGCTTTCTTT	CRAQDREAFF
TRBV29-1	TRBJ2-1	NA	TRBD1	TGCAGCGTTGAACAGGGGGTGGGTTGGAATGAGCAGTTCTTC	CSVEQGVGWNEQFF
TRBV4-1	TRBJ1-2	NA	TRBD1	TGCGCCAGCAGCCAGACCGGGACAGGGGTTTATGGCTACACCTTC	CASSQTGTGVYGYTF
TRBV28	TRBJ2-7	NA	TRBD2	TGTGCCAGCAGTTTTCCCCTCACGGGGATAGCGGGAAGCTACGAGCAGTACTTC	CASSFPLTGIAGSYEQYF
TRBV10-3	TRBJ2-7	NA	TRBD2	TGTGCCATCAGTGACGACAAAGTGGGACTAGCGGTGTACGAGCAGTACTTC	CAISDDKVGLAVYEQYF
TRBV18	TRBJ1-3	NA	NA	TGTGCCAGCTCACCTTCAGTCAGAAACACCATATATTTT	CASSPSVRNTIYF
TRBV30	TRBJ2-3	NA	NA	TGTGCCTGGGGCCGCACAGATACGCAGTATTTT	CAWGRTDTQYF
TRBV19	TRBJ2-7	NA	TRBD1	TGTGCCAGTAGCTACAGGGGAATCAACGAGCAGTACTTC	CASSYRGINEQYF
TRBV19	TRBJ2-3	NA	TRBD1	TGTGCTTCAAAACGGACAGGGACAGATACGCAGTATTTT	CASKRTGTDTQYF
TRBV20-1	TRBJ2-1	NA	TRBD2	TGCAGTGTTCGGGCGGGAGGCGAGCAGTTCTTC	CSVRAGGEQFF
TRBV14	TRBJ1-1	NA	NA	TGTGCCAGCAGCCAAGCTCGGGGGGCCGGCACTGAAGCTTTCTTT	CASSQARGAGTEAFF
TRBV6-6	TRBJ2-7	NA	TRBD1	TGTGCCAGCAGTGACAGGGTCGAGCAGTACTTC	CASSDRVEQYF
TRBV7-8	TRBJ2-3	NA	TRBD2	TGTGCCAGCAGCTTAGGTACAGCGGGGGGCCCCACAGATACGCAGTATTTT	CASSLGTAGGPTDTQYF
TRBV19	TRBJ1-2	NA	TRBD1	TGTGCCAGTAGTTTGGGACAGACCTTGATGGATGGCTACACCTTC	CASSLGQTLMDGYTF
TRBV5-1	TRBJ2-1	NA	NA	TGCGCCAGCAGCTTGGGAGTCGGGAGCTCCGACAATGAGCAGTTCTTC	CASSLGVGSSDNEQFF
TRBV4-1	TRBJ2-5	NA	TRBD2	TGCGCCAGCAGCCAAGAACTTAGACTAGCAAGTCAAGAGACCCAGTACTTC	CASSQELRLASQETQYF
TRBV10-3	TRBJ2-5	NA	NA	TGTGCCATCAGTCCGGGTTCGCGAGAGACCCAGTACTTC	CAISPGSRETQYF
TRBV6-5	TRBJ2-1	NA	NA	TGTGCCAGCTCTGCATCCGGTCATTACAATGAGCAGTTCTTC	CASSASGHYNEQFF
TRBV29-1	TRBJ2-1	NA	TRBD2	TGCACCTCTGCCGGGACTAGCGGGAGCTACAATGAGCAGTTCTTC	CTSAGTSGSYNEQFF
TRBV6-5	TRBJ2-7	NA	TRBD2	TGTGCCAGCAGCGCGGGGGGGGGTAGCTTCAACGAGCAGTACTTC	CASSAGGGSFNEQYF
TRBV27	TRBJ1-2	medium-sized	TRBD1	TGTGCCAGCAGTACGATGACAGGGTTGGGCTACACCTTC	CASSTMTGLGYTF
TRBV25-1	TRBJ2-2	NA	NA	TGTGCCAGCAAGGGAACTAGAGGGATTGCCGGGGAGCTGTTTTTT	CASKGTRGIAGELFF
TRBV7-2	TRBJ1-4	NA	NA	TGTGCCAGCAGCCTAAGACAGGCAGATGAAAAACTGTTTTTT	CASSLRQADEKLFF
TRBV28	TRBJ1-1	NA	NA	TGTGCCAGCAACCCGGGAGGAGTGAACACTGAAGCTTTCTTT	CASNPGGVNTEAFF
TRBV5-1	TRBJ1-2	NA	NA	TGCGCCAGCAGTAGGGGCGGTGGTGTGTGGGGCTACACCTTC	CASSRGGGVWGYTF
TRBV7-8	TRBJ1-1	NA	TRBD1	TGTGCCAGCAGCTTGGCCGGGACAGGGGTTACTGAAGCTTTCTTT	CASSLAGTGVTEAFF
TRBV7-8	TRBJ2-7	NA	TRBD2	TGTGCCAGCAGCTTAGGTAGGACTAGCGGTTCCTACGAGCAGTACTTC	CASSLGRTSGSYEQYF
TRBV19	TRBJ2-5	NA	TRBD1	TGTGCCAGCGCCGCCAGGGGGGAGACCCAGTACTTC	CASAARGETQYF
TRBV6-1	TRBJ1-5	NA	TRBD1	TGTGCCAGCAGTGAAGCCTCAGGGGGCCTTCAGCCCCAGCATTTT	CASSEASGGLQPQHF
TRBV30	TRBJ1-6	NA	NA	TGTGCCTGGAGTGTAAACCCGGAGGATTCACCCCTCCACTTT	CAWSVNPEDSPLHF
TRBV10-2	TRBJ2-7	NA	TRBD2	TGCGCCAGCAGTCTAGCGGGGCAGTTGGGGGAGCAGTACTTC	CASSLAGQLGEQYF
TRBV18	TRBJ2-5	NA	NA	TGTGCCAGCTCACCGCCGGGGAAGGAAGAGACCCAGTACTTC	CASSPPGKEETQYF
TRBV10-1	TRBJ2-3	NA	NA	TGCGCCAGCAGTGGAGGTTTAACAGATACGCAGTATTTT	CASSGGLTDTQYF
TRBV5-1	TRBJ2-1	NA	TRBD2	TGCGCCAGCAGCTTACCGGGACTAGCGGCTTTGAATGAGCAGTTCTTC	CASSLPGLAALNEQFF
TRBV6-5	TRBJ1-1	NA	TRBD1	TGTGCCAGCAGTTACTCGAGCAGGGGGTACGCTGAAGCTTTCTTT	CASSYSSRGYAEAFF
TRBV29-1	TRBJ1-1	NA	NA	TGCAGCGTTGCGGGGGTTGCCGAAGCTTTCTTT	CSVAGVAEAFF
TRBV30	TRBJ1-2	NA	NA	TGTGCCTCCGCGGGAGTGAACTATGGCTACACCTTC	CASAGVNYGYTF